Listed below are T cell receptor beta chains from one sample, sequenced in a study of CD8+ T cells in alopecia areata. Here immunoSEQ multiplex PCR was the method, and the copy in TCRdb shows in-frame clones only, minus some. This sample has around 200,000 clones, with around 60% found just once. The specimen was CD4+ T cells sorted from blood, collected at week 4, from a patient treated with tofacitinib. These receptor sequences come from a human donor with alopecia areata. CDR3s include the opening cysteine and the closing phenylalanine or tryptophan. D genes are given only for firm matches. For some rows the clone size is stated as once, few or many, or as a class when expanded; others skip it.

d_call | clone_size | j_call | v_call | cdr3_nt | cdr3_aa
TRBD2 | - | TRBJ2-7 | TRBV29-1 | TGCAGCGTTCCCGCTAGCGGTTCCTCCTACGAGCAGTACTTC | CSVPASGSSYEQYF
- | few | TRBJ1-5 | TRBV28 | TGTGCCAGCAGTTTGGCCCACCAGCCCCAGCATTTT | CASSLAHQPQHF
- | - | TRBJ1-1 | TRBV2 | TGTGCCAGCAGTGAAGCGCGGGGGGGTGAAGCTTTCTTT | CASSEARGGEAFF
TRBD2 | - | TRBJ2-4 | TRBV15 | TGTGCCACCAGCAGAGATCGGGGGGAGGTTAACATTCAGTACTTC | CATSRDRGEVNIQYF
- | - | TRBJ1-1 | TRBV19 | TGTGCCAGTAGAGTTGGGGGTGCCACTGAAACTTTCTTT | CASRVGGATETFF
- | - | TRBJ1-5 | TRBV27 | TGTGCCAGCAGACAGGGAAGCAATCAGCCCCAGCATTTT | CASRQGSNQPQHF
- | - | TRBJ2-1 | TRBV7-9 | TGTGCCAGCAGCTTAGCGAGGCAGAACAATGAGCAGTTCTTC | CASSLARQNNEQFF
TRBD2 | - | TRBJ2-1 | TRBV2 | TGTGCCAGCAGCGAGACTTTAGCGGGTTCCTACAATGAGCAGTTCTTC | CASSETLAGSYNEQFF
- | - | TRBJ2-2 | TRBV5-1 | TGCGCCAGCAGCTTTGTAGGGACTGAGAACACCGGGGAGCTGTTTTTT | CASSFVGTENTGELFF
- | - | TRBJ1-2 | TRBV2 | TGTGCCAGCAGTGAAAGCCCGGCAGGCGGCTATGGCTACACCTTC | CASSESPAGGYGYTF
TRBD1 | - | TRBJ1-2 | TRBV5-6 | TGTGCCAGCAGCTTCGGGACAGAGGGAGGCTACACCTTC | CASSFGTEGGYTF
TRBD2 | - | TRBJ2-7 | TRBV7-2 | TGTGCCAGCAGCTTGGATACGACTAGCAGCTACGAGCAGTACTTC | CASSLDTTSSYEQYF